This T cell receptor (beta chain) comes out of a study of blood T cell repertoires in COVID-19. Study in general: Sources were T cells, B-cell-depleted T cells, or PBMCs; the material itself was cDNA or gDNA.

Germline CDR1 SQVTM, CDR2 ANQGSEA. The length of the CDR3 is 13 residues. Trimming removed 8 bases from V and 4 bases from J; junction bases left unmatched: 10. Two negative PCRs, clearance, or symptom resolution had been documented for recovered Cohort 3 donors. The assay was immunoSEQ multiplex PCR, and TCRdb's table has in-frame clones only and misses some. The sample consists of 190,000 or so clones, roughly four fifths of them appearing once. The receptor's source is a man aged 35-49 years who had recovered from COVID-19. The V gene is TRBV29-1, the J gene TRBJ1-1; TRBD1 aligns across 7 bases. The sequenced sample consisted of PBMCs or T cells enriched from blood (not recorded which). CDR3 coding DNA: TGCAGCATTCGACAGGGTGTATCCACTGAAGCTTTCTTT. Its translation is CSIRQGVSTEAFF.